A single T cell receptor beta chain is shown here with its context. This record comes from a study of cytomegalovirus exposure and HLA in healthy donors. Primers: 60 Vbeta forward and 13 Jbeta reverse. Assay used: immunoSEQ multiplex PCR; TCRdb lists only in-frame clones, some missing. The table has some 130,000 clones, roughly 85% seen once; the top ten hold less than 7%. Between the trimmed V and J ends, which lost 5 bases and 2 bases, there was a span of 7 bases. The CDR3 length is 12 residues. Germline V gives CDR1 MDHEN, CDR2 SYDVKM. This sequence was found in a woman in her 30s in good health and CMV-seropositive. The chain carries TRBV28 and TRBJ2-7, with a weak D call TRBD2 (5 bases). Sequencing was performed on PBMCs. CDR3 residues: CASSPGAYEQYF. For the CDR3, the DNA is TGTGCCAGCAGTCCCGGGGCCTACGAGCAGTACTTC. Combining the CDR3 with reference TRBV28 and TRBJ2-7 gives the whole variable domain DVKVTQSSRYLVKRTGEKVFLECVQDMDHENMFWYRQDPGLGLRLIYFSYDVKMKEKGDIPEGYSVSREKKERFSLILESASTNQTSMYLCASSPGAYEQYFGPGTRLTVT.